Below, one TCR beta chain is given with its context. Only in-frame clones appear in the TCRdb table, and some are missing; sequencing was by immunoSEQ multiplex PCR. Of roughly 22,000 clones listed, roughly four fifths are singletons. Germline CDR1 is LGHNT and CDR2 is FRNRAP. The ends lost 0 bases at V and 6 bases at J; junction bases unmatched: 5. This CDR3 comprises 16 residues. Those enrolled in Seattle joined during active infection and were followed longitudinally afterward. This record comes from a study of blood T cell repertoires in COVID-19. The chain is built from TRBV12-5 and TRBJ2-1; 10 bases line up with TRBD2. Sequencing used peripheral blood. The TCR was taken from a woman in her 70s with COVID-19, enrolled during active disease. The CDR3 DNA reads TGTGCTAGTGGTTTGGTCCCCTCTAGCGGGAGCAATGAGCAGTTCTTC. Translated, it gives CASGLVPSSGSNEQFF.